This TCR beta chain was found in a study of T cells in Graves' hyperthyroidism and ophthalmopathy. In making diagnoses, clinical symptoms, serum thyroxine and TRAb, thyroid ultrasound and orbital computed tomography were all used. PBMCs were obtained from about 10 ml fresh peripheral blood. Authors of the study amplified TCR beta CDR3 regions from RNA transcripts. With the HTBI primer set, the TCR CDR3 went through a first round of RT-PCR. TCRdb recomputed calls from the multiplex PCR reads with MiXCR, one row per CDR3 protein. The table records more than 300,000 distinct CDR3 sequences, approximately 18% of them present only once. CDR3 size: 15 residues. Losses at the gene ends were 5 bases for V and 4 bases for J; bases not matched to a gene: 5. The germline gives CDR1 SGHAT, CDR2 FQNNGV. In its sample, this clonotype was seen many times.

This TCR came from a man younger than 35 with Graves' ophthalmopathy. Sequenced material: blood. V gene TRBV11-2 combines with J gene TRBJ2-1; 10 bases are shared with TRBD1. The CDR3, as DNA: TGTGCCAGCAGCCCCCGACAGGGGGCATACAATGAGCAGTTCTTC. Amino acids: CASSPRQGAYNEQFF.